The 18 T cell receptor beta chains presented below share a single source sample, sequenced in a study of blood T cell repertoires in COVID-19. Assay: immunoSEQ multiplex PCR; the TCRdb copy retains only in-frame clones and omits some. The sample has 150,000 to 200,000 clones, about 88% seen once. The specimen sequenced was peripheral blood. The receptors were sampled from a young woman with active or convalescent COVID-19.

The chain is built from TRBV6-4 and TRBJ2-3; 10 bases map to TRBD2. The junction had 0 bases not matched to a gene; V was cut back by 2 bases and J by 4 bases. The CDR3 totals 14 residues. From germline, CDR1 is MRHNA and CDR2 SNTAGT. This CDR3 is CASSDSGGADTQYF. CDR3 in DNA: TGTGCCAGCAGTGACAGCGGGGGGGCAGATACGCAGTATTTT.

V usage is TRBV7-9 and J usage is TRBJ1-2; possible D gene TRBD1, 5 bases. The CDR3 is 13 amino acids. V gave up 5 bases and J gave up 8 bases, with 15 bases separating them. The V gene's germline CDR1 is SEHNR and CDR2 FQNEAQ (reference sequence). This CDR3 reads CASSITGHGGYTF. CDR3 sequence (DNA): TGTGCCAGCAGCATCACAGGCCATGGGGGCTACACCTTC.

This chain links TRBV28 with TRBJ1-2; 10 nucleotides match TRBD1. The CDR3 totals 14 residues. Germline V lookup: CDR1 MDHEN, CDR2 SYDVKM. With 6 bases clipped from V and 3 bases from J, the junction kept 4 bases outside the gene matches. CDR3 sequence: CASRLGQGDYGYTF. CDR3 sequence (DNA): TGTGCCAGCAGATTAGGACAGGGGGACTATGGCTACACCTTC.

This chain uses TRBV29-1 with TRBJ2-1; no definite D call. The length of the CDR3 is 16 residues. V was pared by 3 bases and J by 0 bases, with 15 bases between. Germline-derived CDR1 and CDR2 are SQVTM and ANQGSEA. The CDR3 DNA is TGCAGCGTTGATCACGGCTGGAGCCCCTCCTACAATGAGCAGTTCTTC. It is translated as CSVDHGWSPSYNEQFF.

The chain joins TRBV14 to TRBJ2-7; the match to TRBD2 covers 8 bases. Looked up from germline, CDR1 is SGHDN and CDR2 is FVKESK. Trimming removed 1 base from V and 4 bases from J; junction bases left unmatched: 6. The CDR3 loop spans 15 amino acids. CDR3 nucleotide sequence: TGTGCCAGCAGCCAAGGTTCAGCGGGAGAGTACGAGCAGTACTTC. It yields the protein CASSQGSAGEYEQYF.

CDR3 sequence (DNA): TGTGCCAGCAGCCAAGATCATGCGACAGTAAGTGGCGGCTACACCTTC. Translating it yields CASSQDHATVSGGYTF. This rearrangement joins TRBV3-1 (or the pseudogene TRBV3-2) to TRBJ1-2; TRBD1 is a possible D gene (5 bases). The CDR3 sequence is 16 residues long. In germline, CDR1 is LGHDT, CDR2 YNNKEL (reference sequence). V lost 0 bases and J 8 bases, leaving 19 bases between the germline ends.

CDR3 loop: CASSLRSRGLGNQPQHF. CDR3 nucleotides: TGTGCCAGCAGTTTAAGGTCTAGGGGGCTGGGCAATCAGCCCCAGCATTTT. The chain employs TRBV28 and TRBJ1-5; TRBD1 matches at 7 bases. The CDR3 consists of 17 residues. The germline gives CDR1 MDHEN, CDR2 SYDVKM. The ends lost 2 bases at V and 2 bases at J; junction bases unmatched: 9.

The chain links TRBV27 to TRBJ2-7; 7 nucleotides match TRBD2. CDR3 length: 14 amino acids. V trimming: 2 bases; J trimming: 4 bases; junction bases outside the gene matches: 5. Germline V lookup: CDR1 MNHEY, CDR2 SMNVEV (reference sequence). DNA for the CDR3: TGTGCCAGCAGTTTAGGGGGGGAAGGATACGAGCAGTACTTC. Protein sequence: CASSLGGEGYEQYF.

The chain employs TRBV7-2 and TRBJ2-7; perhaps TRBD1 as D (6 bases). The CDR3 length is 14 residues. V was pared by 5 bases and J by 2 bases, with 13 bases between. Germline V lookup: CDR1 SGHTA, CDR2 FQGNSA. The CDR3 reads CASSNNRVAYEQYF. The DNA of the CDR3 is TGTGCCAGCAGCAACAACAGGGTAGCCTACGAGCAGTACTTC.

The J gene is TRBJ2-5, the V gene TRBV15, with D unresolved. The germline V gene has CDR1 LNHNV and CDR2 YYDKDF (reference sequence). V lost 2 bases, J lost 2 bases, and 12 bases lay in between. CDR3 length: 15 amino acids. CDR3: CATSRLDLGQETQYF. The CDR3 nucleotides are TGTGCCACCAGCAGACTAGATCTCGGGCAAGAGACCCAGTACTTC.

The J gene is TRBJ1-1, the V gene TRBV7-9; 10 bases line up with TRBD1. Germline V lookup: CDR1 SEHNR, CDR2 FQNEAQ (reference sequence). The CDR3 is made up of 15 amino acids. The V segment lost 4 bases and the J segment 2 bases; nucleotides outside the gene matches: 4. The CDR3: CASSSATGGNTEAFF. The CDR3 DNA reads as TGTGCCAGCAGCTCCGCGACAGGGGGCAACACTGAAGCTTTCTTT.

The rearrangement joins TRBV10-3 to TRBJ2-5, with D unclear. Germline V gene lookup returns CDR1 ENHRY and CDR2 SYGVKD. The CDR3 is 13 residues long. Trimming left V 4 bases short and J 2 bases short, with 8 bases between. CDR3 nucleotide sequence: TGTGCCATCAGTGCCCTAATTCAAGAGACCCAGTACTTC. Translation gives CAISALIQETQYF.

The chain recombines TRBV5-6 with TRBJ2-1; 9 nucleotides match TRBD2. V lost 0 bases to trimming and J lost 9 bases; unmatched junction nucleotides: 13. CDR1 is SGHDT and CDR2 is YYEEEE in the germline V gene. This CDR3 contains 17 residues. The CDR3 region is CASSLDWREGRGGEQFF. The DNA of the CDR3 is TGTGCCAGCAGCTTGGACTGGCGGGAGGGCCGTGGGGGTGAGCAGTTCTTC.

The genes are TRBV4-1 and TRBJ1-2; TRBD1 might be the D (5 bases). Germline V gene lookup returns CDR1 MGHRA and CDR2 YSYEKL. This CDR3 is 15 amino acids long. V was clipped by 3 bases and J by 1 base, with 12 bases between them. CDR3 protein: CASSHRLTVNYGYTF. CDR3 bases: TGCGCCAGCAGCCACCGTCTGACAGTTAACTATGGCTACACCTTC.

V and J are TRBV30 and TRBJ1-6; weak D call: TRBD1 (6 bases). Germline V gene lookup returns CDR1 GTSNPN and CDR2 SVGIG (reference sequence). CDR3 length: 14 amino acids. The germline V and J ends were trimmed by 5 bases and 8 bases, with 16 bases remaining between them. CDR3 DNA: TGTGCCTGGCGGTTGACAGGTCTGGATTCACCCCTCCACTTT. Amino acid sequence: CAWRLTGLDSPLHF.

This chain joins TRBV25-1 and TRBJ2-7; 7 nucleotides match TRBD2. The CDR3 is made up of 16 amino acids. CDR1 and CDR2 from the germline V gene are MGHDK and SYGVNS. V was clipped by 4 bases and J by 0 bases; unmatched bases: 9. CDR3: CASSAPGRASSYEQYF. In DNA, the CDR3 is TGTGCCAGCAGTGCCCCGGGGAGGGCGAGCTCCTACGAGCAGTACTTC.

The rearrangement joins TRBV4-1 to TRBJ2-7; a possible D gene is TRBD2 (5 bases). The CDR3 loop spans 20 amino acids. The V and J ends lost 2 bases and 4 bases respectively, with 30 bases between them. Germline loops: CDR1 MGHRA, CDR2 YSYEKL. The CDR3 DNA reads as TGCGCCAGCAGCCAATTCAGGACTGACTTCAGGTTCCCCATTCAATACGAGCAGTACTTC. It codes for CASSQFRTDFRFPIQYEQYF.

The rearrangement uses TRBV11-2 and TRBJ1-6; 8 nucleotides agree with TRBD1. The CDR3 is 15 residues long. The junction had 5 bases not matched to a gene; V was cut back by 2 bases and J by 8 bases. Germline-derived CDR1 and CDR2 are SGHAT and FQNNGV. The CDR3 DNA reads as TGTGCCAGCAGCTTATTCCAGGGGGCTTATTCACCCCTCCACTTT. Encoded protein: CASSLFQGAYSPLHF.